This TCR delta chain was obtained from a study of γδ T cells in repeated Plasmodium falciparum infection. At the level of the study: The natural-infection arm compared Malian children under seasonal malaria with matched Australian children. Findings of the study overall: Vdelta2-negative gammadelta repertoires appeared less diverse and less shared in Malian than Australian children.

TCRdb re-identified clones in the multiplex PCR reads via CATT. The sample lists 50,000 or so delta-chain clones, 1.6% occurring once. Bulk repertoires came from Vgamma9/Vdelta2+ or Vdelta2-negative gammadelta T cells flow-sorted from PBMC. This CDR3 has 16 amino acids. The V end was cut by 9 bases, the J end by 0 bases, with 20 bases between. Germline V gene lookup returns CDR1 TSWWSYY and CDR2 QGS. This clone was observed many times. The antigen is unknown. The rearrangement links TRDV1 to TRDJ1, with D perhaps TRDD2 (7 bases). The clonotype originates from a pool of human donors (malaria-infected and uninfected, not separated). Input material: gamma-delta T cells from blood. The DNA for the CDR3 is TGTGCTCTCCTTTCCTACCCCCTGGGGAACACCGATAAACTCATCTTT. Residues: CALLSYPLGNTDKLIF.